A single sample is the source of the 6 T cell receptor beta chains below, sequenced in a study of cytomegalovirus exposure and HLA in healthy donors. This PCR relied on a set of 60 Vbeta primers and 13 Jbeta primers. Profiling relied on immunoSEQ multiplex PCR, and the TCRdb table lists in-frame clones only, not all of them. This sample has 130,000 or so clones, with roughly 76% found just once. Material for sequencing was PBMCs. The receptors shown here come from a female donor in good health and CMV-seronegative.

The CDR3 sequence: CASSPRTGDQPQHF. As DNA, the CDR3 is TGTGCCAGCAGTCCACGGACAGGGGATCAGCCCCAGCATTTT. The genes are TRBV6-5 and TRBJ1-5; 9 bases agree with TRBD1. V was clipped by 5 bases and J by 5 bases; unmatched bases: 4. Germline CDR1 is MNHEY and CDR2 is SVGAGI. CDR3 size: 14 residues.

Only a few counts were recorded for this clone. The rearrangement links TRBV4-1 to TRBJ2-7, with TRBD1 as a possible D gene (5 bases). CDR1 and CDR2 from the germline V gene are MGHRA and YSYEKL. Trimming left V 1 base short and J 0 bases short, with 13 bases between. The CDR3 has 16 amino acids. The CDR3 DNA is TGCGCCAGCAGCCAAGTGGCCTTGACAGTCTCCTACGAGCAGTACTTC. Amino acids: CASSQVALTVSYEQYF.

The chain uses TRBV28 and TRBJ2-7; the match to TRBD2 covers 9 bases. CDR1 is MDHEN and CDR2 is SYDVKM in the germline V gene. This CDR3 contains 13 residues. The V segment lost 11 bases and the J segment 2 bases; nucleotides outside the gene matches: 7. The CDR3 protein is CAAHGGRAYEQYF. The CDR3, as DNA: TGTGCCGCCCATGGCGGGAGGGCCTACGAGCAGTACTTC.

This clone has only one observation. The rearrangement uses TRBV21-1 and TRBJ1-2; TRBD1 is taken as the D call from the table, unchecked against the DNA. TRBV21-1 is a listed pseudogene. The CDR3 has 18 residues. CDR3 residues: CASSNDKDRTGGKDGYTF. CDR3 in DNA: TGTGCCAGCAGCAATGACAAAGATAGGACAGGGGGCAAGGATGGCTACACCTTC.

The chain combines TRBV2 with TRBJ1-1; 8 bases fit TRBD1. This CDR3 has 14 amino acids. The ends lost 4 bases at V and 2 bases at J; junction bases unmatched: 3. Germline values: CDR1 SNHLY, CDR2 FYNNEI. The CDR3 DNA reads as TGTGCCAGCAGTGGGGACAGGTTTAACACTGAAGCTTTCTTT. Translating it yields CASSGDRFNTEAFF. The full variable domain, rest sourced from reference TRBV2 and TRBJ1-1, is EPEVTQTPSHQVTQMGQEVILRCVPISNHLYFYWYRQILGQKVEFLVSFYNNEISEKSEIFDDQFSVERPDGSNFTLKIRSTKLEDSAMYFCASSGDRFNTEAFFGQGTRLTVV.

V is TRBV5-1 and J is TRBJ2-7; 8 nucleotides match TRBD2. The ends lost 2 bases at V and 5 bases at J; junction bases unmatched: 6. The CDR3 length is 14 residues. Germline assignment: CDR1 SGHRS and CDR2 YFSETQ. The CDR3 loop reads CASSFSGIRDEQYF. The CDR3 bases are TGCGCCAGCAGCTTTAGCGGGATTCGGGACGAGCAGTACTTC. The whole variable domain, filled in from reference TRBV5-1 and TRBJ2-7, reads KAGVTQTPRYLIKTRGQQVTLSCSPISGHRSVSWYQQTPGQGLQFLFEYFSETQRNKGNFPGRFSGRQFSNSRSEMNVSTLELGDSALYLCASSFSGIRDEQYFGPGTRLTVT.